The T cell receptor (beta chain) under discussion was sequenced for a study of Tregs in tolerant kidney transplant recipients. Here immunoSEQ multiplex PCR was the method, and the copy in TCRdb shows in-frame clones only, minus some. Found here are 40,000 to 50,000 clones, roughly nine tenths of them singletons; the top ten hold about 0.71%. Whole-study results and caveats: Few patients were studied, so findings need validation in larger groups.

V gave up 2 bases and J gave up 4 bases, with 17 bases separating them. CDR3 size: 16 residues. Germline CDR1 and CDR2: SEHNR and FQNEAQ (reference sequence). With regard to this clone: Its target is not known.

Input material: Tregs from blood. This TCR came from a human donor in good health. The rearrangement joins TRBV7-9 to TRBJ1-2; D is uncertain. CDR3: CASSLMILPVRYGYTF. In DNA form, the CDR3 reads TGTGCCAGCAGCTTAATGATCCTACCTGTTCGCTATGGCTACACCTTC.